The rows below give T cell receptor beta chains drawn from one sample of a study of T cell responses to AZD1222 COVID-19 vaccine. Some clones are missing from TCRdb's copy, which holds only in-frame ones; the method was immunoSEQ multiplex PCR. The sample comprises about 120,000 clones, 88% of which are singletons, and over 8.5% rests with the top ten. The sequencing used peripheral blood, collected on day 0 of AZD1222 vaccination. These receptors came from an adult in good health. CDR3s include the opening cysteine and the closing phenylalanine or tryptophan. The order of the fields is J gene, clone size, D gene, V gene, CDR3 protein, CDR3 DNA. The D gene is left open where the match is weak. Size is stated for part of the rows, as once, few or many counts, or as a class when the clone is expanded.

TRBJ1-2 - TRBD1 TRBV30 CAWSRDSMYGYTF TGTGCCTGGTCCCGGGACAGCATGTATGGCTACACCTTC
TRBJ2-3 - TRBD2 TRBV2 CASRELAGGRGSDTQYF TGTGCCAGCAGAGAACTAGCGGGAGGGCGGGGTTCAGATACGCAGTATTTT
TRBJ2-2 - TRBD1 TRBV7-2 CASSQGTVTSGELFF TGTGCCAGCAGCCAGGGGACAGTAACGTCCGGGGAGCTGTTTTTT
TRBJ2-3 - TRBD1 TRBV18 CASSPKNVWTGSTDTQYF TGTGCCAGCTCACCAAAGAACGTTTGGACAGGGTCCACAGATACGCAGTATTTT
TRBJ1-2 - TRBD1 TRBV6-1 CASSDRGPEGYTF TGTGCCAGCAGTGACAGGGGGCCTGAAGGCTACACCTTC
TRBJ1-2 - - TRBV9 CASSVDRGVNGYTF TGTGCCAGCAGCGTAGATAGGGGGGTTAATGGCTACACCTTC
TRBJ2-7 - TRBD2 TRBV6-5 CASSHSGGTYEQYF TGTGCCAGCAGTCATAGCGGGGGGACCTACGAGCAGTACTTC
TRBJ2-1 - TRBD2 TRBV7-9 CASSFVPGLAGSEQFF TGTGCCAGCAGCTTTGTACCGGGACTAGCGGGTAGTGAGCAGTTCTTC
TRBJ2-1 - - TRBV7-3 CASSPDVGGRTSNEQFF TGTGCCAGCAGCCCGGATGTTGGGGGCCGGACCTCCAATGAGCAGTTCTTC
TRBJ2-7 once - TRBV5-1 CASSITGSEQYF TGCGCCAGCAGTATTACGGGAAGCGAGCAGTACTTC
TRBJ2-1 - - TRBV5-1 CASSLPGYNEQFF TGCGCCAGCAGCTTGCCAGGGTACAATGAGCAGTTCTTC
TRBJ1-2 - - TRBV28 CASSPRRDGYTF TGTGCCAGCAGTCCTCGACGCGATGGCTACACCTTC
TRBJ1-4 few TRBD1 TRBV4-1 CASSQGDRGRNEKLFF TGCGCCAGCAGCCAAGGGGATAGGGGGCGTAATGAAAAACTGTTTTTT
TRBJ1-5 - TRBD1 TRBV5-6 CASSPDRGNNQPQHF TGTGCCAGCAGCCCCGACAGGGGAAACAATCAGCCCCAGCATTTT
TRBJ2-3 - TRBD2 TRBV5-1 CASSLEGGLGQRADTQYF TGCGCCAGCAGCTTGGAAGGGGGACTAGGACAAAGGGCAGATACGCAGTATTTT
TRBJ2-3 - - TRBV2 CASSHKTDTQYF TGTGCCAGCAGCCATAAAACAGATACGCAGTATTTT
TRBJ1-1 - - TRBV6-2/TRBV6-3 CASSYLSQAFF TGTGCCAGCAGTTACCTCTCTCAAGCTTTCTTT
TRBJ2-1 - - TRBV5-4 CASSSLDSYNEQFF TGTGCCAGCAGCTCGTTAGACAGTTACAATGAGCAGTTCTTC
TRBJ2-1 once - TRBV5-1 CASSFRDVKFF TGCGCCAGCAGCTTCCGGGACGTTAAATTCTTC
TRBJ2-3 - - TRBV28 CASRESDTQYF TGTGCCAGCAGGGAGTCAGATACGCAGTATTTT
TRBJ1-4 - TRBD1 TRBV6-5 CASRNSWGQGAKLFF TGTGCCAGCAGAAACTCATGGGGACAGGGAGCAAAACTGTTTTTT
TRBJ2-7 - - TRBV7-9 CASSLSGDEQYF TGTGCCAGCAGCTTATCGGGTGACGAGCAGTACTTC
TRBJ1-1 - - TRBV6-4 CASRRGRGTEAFF TGTGCCAGCAGACGGGGACGGGGCACTGAAGCTTTCTTT
TRBJ2-1 few TRBD2 TRBV7-9 CASSRAGDEQFF TGTGCCAGCAGCCGGGCGGGGGATGAGCAGTTCTTC
TRBJ1-2 - - TRBV30 CAWSQGQHLGYTF TGTGCCTGGAGTCAGGGGCAGCATCTTGGCTACACCTTC
TRBJ2-1 - TRBD2 TRBV29-1 CSVKTLAGAGNEQFF TGCAGCGTCAAAACCCTAGCGGGGGCGGGTAATGAGCAGTTCTTC
TRBJ2-5 - - TRBV9 CASSVATGAIAAQETQYF TGTGCCAGCAGCGTAGCTACGGGAGCAATAGCGGCCCAAGAGACCCAGTACTTC
TRBJ1-1 once - TRBV6-2/TRBV6-3 CASSLSPAGEVSEAFF TGTGCCAGCAGTCTTTCCCCGGCAGGGGAGGTTTCTGAAGCTTTCTTT
TRBJ1-4 - - TRBV28 CASRGGTGLEKLFF TGTGCCAGCAGGGGTGGTACGGGACTGGAAAAACTGTTTTTT
TRBJ2-1 once TRBD2 TRBV10-3 CGTSEGYNEQFF TGTGGGACTAGCGAAGGCTACAATGAGCAGTTCTTC
TRBJ2-7 - TRBD1 TRBV28 CASSQGQAYEQYF TGTGCCAGCAGTCAAGGACAGGCCTACGAGCAGTACTTC
TRBJ2-3 - - TRBV5-1 CASSLTAQARDTQYF TGCGCCAGCAGCTTGACAGCCCAAGCTCGAGATACGCAGTATTTT
TRBJ2-7 - - TRBV21-1 CASLPGPQMEPYEQYF TGTGCCAGCCTTCCCGGACCACAGATGGAACCTTACGAGCAGTACTTC
TRBJ1-4 - - TRBV6-2/TRBV6-3 CASSYYRAATNEKLFF TGTGCCAGCAGTTACTATAGGGCAGCAACTAATGAAAAACTGTTTTTT
TRBJ2-1 once - TRBV5-6 CASSLGWQNEQFF TGTGCCAGCAGCTTGGGCTGGCAGAATGAGCAGTTCTTC
TRBJ1-1 - - TRBV18 CASSQAGAPEAFF TGTGCCAGCTCACAGGCAGGGGCCCCTGAAGCTTTCTTT
TRBJ2-2 - TRBD1 TRBV19 CASSSDRLNTGELFF TGTGCCAGTTCTTCGGACAGGTTGAACACCGGGGAGCTGTTTTTT
TRBJ2-3 - - TRBV5-3 CARSPMVANFTDTQYF TGTGCCAGAAGCCCCATGGTAGCAAATTTCACAGATACGCAGTATTTT
TRBJ2-7 - - TRBV6-5 CASSYGQNPSYEQYF TGTGCCAGCAGTTACGGACAGAACCCATCCTACGAGCAGTACTTC
TRBJ2-1 - TRBD2 TRBV12-3/TRBV12-4 CASRPGGSETQFF TGTGCCAGCAGACCTGGCGGGAGCGAAACGCAGTTCTTC
TRBJ1-5 - - TRBV27 CASSLSGGANNQPQHF TGTGCCAGCAGTTTATCCGGGGGGGCAAACAATCAGCCCCAGCATTTT
TRBJ1-2 - - TRBV19 CASSSRTDPWRVYGYTF TGTGCCAGTAGTAGCCGGACAGATCCCTGGAGGGTCTATGGCTACACCTTC
TRBJ1-4 - - TRBV21-1 CASSKGQGTEKLFF TGTGCCAGCAGCAAGGGACAGGGGACGGAAAAACTGTTTTTT
TRBJ1-1 - TRBD1 TRBV11-3 CASSRDSSTEAFF TGTGCCAGCAGCAGGGACAGCAGCACTGAAGCTTTCTTT
TRBJ1-1 - TRBD1 TRBV30 CAAGQGMNTEAFF TGTGCCGCGGGACAGGGGATGAACACTGAAGCTTTCTTT
TRBJ1-1 once - TRBV10-3 CAISEFGHGAFF TGTGCCATCAGTGAGTTCGGACACGGGGCTTTCTTT
TRBJ2-2 - - TRBV7-3 CASSLTRIPNTGELFF TGTGCCAGCAGCTTAACGAGGATCCCGAACACCGGGGAGCTGTTTTTT